This is a list of T cell receptor beta chains from one sample in a study of T cells in Graves' hyperthyroidism and ophthalmopathy. Each CDR3 protein is one row after TCRdb ran MiXCR on the multiplex PCR reads. The table shows more than 300,000 distinct CDR3 sequences, with about 15% occurring only once. The specimen was blood. All receptors come from a woman under 40 with Graves' ophthalmopathy. The CDR3 runs from the conserved cysteine through the conserved F or W. Fields, in order: V gene, clone size, J gene, D gene, CDR3 protein, CDR3 DNA. The D gene is left open where the match is weak. Some rows have no size entry. The others give once, few or many, or a class for an expanded clone.

TRBV6-1	many	TRBJ2-1	-	CASSEIRGANEQFF	TGTGCCAGCAGTGAAATTAGAGGGGCCAATGAGCAGTTCTTC
TRBV20-1	many	TRBJ2-5	-	CSARDLGGERPQGQETQYF	TGCAGTGCTAGAGATCTTGGGGGCGAAAGACCCCAGGGCCAAGAGACCCAGTACTTC
TRBV20-1	many	TRBJ1-1	-	CSARDLAVPTDEAFF	TGCAGTGCTAGAGATCTTGCCGTCCCGACCGATGAAGCTTTCTTT
TRBV7-2	few	TRBJ2-1	TRBD1	CASVRQGANEQFF	TGTGCCAGCGTGAGACAGGGGGCTAATGAGCAGTTCTTC
TRBV5-1	-	TRBJ2-2	TRBD2	CASSLVRLAGGNTGELFF	TGCGCCAGCAGCTTGGTGCGGCTAGCGGGGGGAAACACCGGGGAGCTGTTTTTT
TRBV12-3/TRBV12-4	few	TRBJ2-5	TRBD2	CASSLLAGEGTQYF	TGTGCCAGCAGCTTGTTAGCGGGGGAGGGGACCCAGTACTTC
TRBV20-1	many	TRBJ2-7	TRBD2	CSANRLAGAYEQYF	TGCAGTGCTAATCGCCTAGCGGGGGCCTACGAGCAGTACTTC
TRBV28	many	TRBJ2-5	TRBD1	CASSLGRGRGETQYF	TGTGCCAGCAGTTTAGGCAGGGGGCGGGGAGAGACCCAGTACTTC
TRBV2	many	TRBJ1-6	TRBD1	CASSEGATGGSPLHF	TGTGCCAGCAGCGAGGGGGCGACTGGGGGGTCACCCCTCCACTTT
TRBV28	many	TRBJ2-7	-	CASSPTPGEQYF	TGTGCCAGCAGTCCAACCCCAGGAGAGCAGTACTTC
TRBV2	-	TRBJ2-1	-	CATAGNEQFF	TGTGCCACGGCCGGCAACGAGCAGTTCTTC
TRBV5-1	many	TRBJ2-7	TRBD1	CASSLPDDGTGGYEQYF	TGCGCCAGCAGCTTGCCCGACGATGGGACAGGGGGTTACGAGCAGTACTTC
TRBV19	-	TRBJ2-7	-	CATSDRAYEQYF	TGTGCCACCTCCGACAGAGCCTACGAGCAGTACTTC
TRBV2	many	TRBJ1-2	-	CASSEEQGYGYTF	TGTGCCAGCAGTGAAGAACAGGGCTATGGCTACACCTTC
TRBV3-1	many	TRBJ1-5	-	CASSQGAGVDQPQHF	TGTGCCAGCAGCCAAGGGGCAGGGGTGGATCAGCCCCAGCATTTT
TRBV7-8	many	TRBJ1-4	TRBD1	CASSTRDSTNEKLFF	TGTGCCAGCAGCACGAGGGACAGTACTAATGAAAAACTGTTTTTT
TRBV27	many	TRBJ2-1	TRBD2	CASSLAGGRLNEQFF	TGTGCCAGCAGTCTTGCGGGGGGACGATTGAACGAGCAGTTCTTC
TRBV28	many	TRBJ2-7	-	CASSILSYEQYF	TGTGCCAGCAGTATTCTAAGCTACGAGCAGTACTTC
TRBV20-1	many	TRBJ2-7	TRBD2	CSAPAGGPYEQYF	TGCAGTGCTCCAGCGGGGGGGCCCTACGAGCAGTACTTC
TRBV20-1	many	TRBJ1-2	-	CSAFRPEGGYTF	TGCAGTGCTTTTCGTCCTGAGGGAGGCTACACCTTC
TRBV4-2	many	TRBJ2-5	TRBD2	CASSQIQPGGGVQETQYF	TGTGCCAGCAGCCAAATCCAGCCAGGCGGGGGGGTACAAGAGACCCAGTACTTC
TRBV3-1	many	TRBJ2-5	TRBD2	CASSGLAGGPFVETQYF	TGTGCCAGCAGTGGACTAGCGGGGGGGCCTTTTGTAGAGACCCAGTACTTC
TRBV5-8	many	TRBJ1-2	TRBD1	CASSLEGTGGYGYTF	TGTGCCAGCAGCTTGGAGGGGACAGGGGGCTATGGCTACACCTTC
TRBV20-1	many	TRBJ2-5	-	CSASRGVQETQYF	TGCAGTGCTAGTCGAGGAGTGCAAGAGACCCAGTACTTC
TRBV4-2	many	TRBJ2-7	TRBD1	CASSQANTGGEQYF	TGTGCCAGCAGCCAAGCAAACACAGGGGGCGAGCAGTACTTC
TRBV11-2	many	TRBJ1-1	TRBD1	CASLSGGGFTDEAFF	TGTGCCAGCCTTTCTGGAGGGGGCTTTACTGATGAAGCTTTCTTT
TRBV12-3/TRBV12-4	many	TRBJ2-2	-	CASSLGGLPGELFF	TGTGCCAGCAGTTTAGGGGGCCTGCCCGGGGAGCTGTTTTTT